What follows is one T cell receptor (beta chain) and its context. TCRdb keeps only in-frame clones here, not all; method: immunoSEQ multiplex PCR. The table has fewer than 200,000 clones, 87% seen once. This sample was taken from a study of blood T cell repertoires in COVID-19. The length of the CDR3 is 14 residues. J gave up 7 bases and V 2 bases, and 7 bases lay outside the gene matches. Germline CDR1 is KGHSH and CDR2 is LQKENI. The receptor was derived from a woman in her 50s with acute or convalescent COVID-19. The V call is TRBV18, the J call TRBJ1-1; 7 nucleotides align to TRBD1. What was sequenced was peripheral blood. The CDR3 nucleotides read TGTGCCAGCTCACCAATACAGGGGATCAATGAAGCTTTCTTT. As protein: CASSPIQGINEAFF.